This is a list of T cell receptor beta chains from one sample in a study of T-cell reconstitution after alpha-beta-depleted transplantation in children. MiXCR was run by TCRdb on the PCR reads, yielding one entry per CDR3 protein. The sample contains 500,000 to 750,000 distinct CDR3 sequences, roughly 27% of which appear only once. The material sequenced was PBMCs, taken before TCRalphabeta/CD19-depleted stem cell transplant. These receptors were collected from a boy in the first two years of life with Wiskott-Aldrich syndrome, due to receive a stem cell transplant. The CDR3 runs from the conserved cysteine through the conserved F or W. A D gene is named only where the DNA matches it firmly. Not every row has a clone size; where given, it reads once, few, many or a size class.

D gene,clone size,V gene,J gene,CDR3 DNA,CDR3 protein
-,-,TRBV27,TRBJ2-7,TGTGCCAGCAGTTTATTCCAGGGATCCTACGAGCAGTACTTC,CASSLFQGSYEQYF
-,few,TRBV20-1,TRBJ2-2,TGCAGTGCTAGCAACCTGAACACCGGGGAGCTGTTTTTT,CSASNLNTGELFF
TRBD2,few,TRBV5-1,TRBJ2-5,TGCGCCAGCAGCCAAGGAGGACTAGCGGGAGAAGAGACCCAGTACTTC,CASSQGGLAGEETQYF
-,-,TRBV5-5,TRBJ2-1,TGTGCCAGCAGCTTGGGGGCAAACTACTACTACAATGAGCAGTTCTTC,CASSLGANYYYNEQFF
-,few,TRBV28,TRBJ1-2,TGTGCCAGCAGTCGCGGGGTGGGGGGCGCGGGCGGCTACACCTTC,CASSRGVGGAGGYTF
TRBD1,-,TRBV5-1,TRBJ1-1,TGCGCCACCAGCTTGGCGGACAGGGCGGGAGAACTCGCGGCTTTCTTT,CATSLADRAGELAAFF
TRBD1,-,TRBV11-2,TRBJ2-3,TGTGCCAGCAGCAGGGACAGCGCTACCTATGATACGCAGTATTTT,CASSRDSATYDTQYF
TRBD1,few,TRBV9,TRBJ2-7,TGTGCCAGCAGCGAAACGGGACAGGGGTACGAGCAGTACTTC,CASSETGQGYEQYF
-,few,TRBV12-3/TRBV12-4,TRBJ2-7,TGTGCCAGCAGAAGAATCGGCGGGGAGCAGTACTTC,CASRRIGGEQYF
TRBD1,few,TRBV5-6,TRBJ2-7,TGTGCCAGCAGATCGGGACAGGGGATGACCTACGAGCAGTACTTC,CASRSGQGMTYEQYF